The 2 T cell receptor beta chains presented below share a single source sample, sequenced in a study of somatic mutations in cytotoxic T cells in rheumatoid arthritis. Here immunoSEQ multiplex PCR was the method, and the copy in TCRdb shows in-frame clones only, minus some. This sample has some 38,000 clones, with less than 85% found just once. Material for sequencing was CD8+ T cells sorted from blood. Receptor source: a man aged 35-49 years in good health.

The sample holds one count of this clone. The V and J genes are TRBV28 and TRBJ2-7, with 8 positions matching TRBD1. V gave up 6 bases and J gave up 3 bases; unmatched junction bases: 13. Germline CDR1 and CDR2: MDHEN and SYDVKM. This CDR3 comprises 16 residues. For the CDR3, the DNA is TGTGCCAGCAGCGAGGACAGGGCGCTCCCGGGCTACGAGCAGTACTTC. Translated, it gives CASSEDRALPGYEQYF.

This sequence joins TRBV27 and TRBJ2-7; the match to TRBD1 covers 11 bases. V lost 3 bases, J lost 6 bases, and 1 base stayed unmatched. Germline V lookup: CDR1 MNHEY, CDR2 SMNVEV (reference sequence). The CDR3 has 13 amino acids. The CDR3 DNA sequence: TGTGCCAGCAGTTTCGGACAGGGGGCCGAGCAGTACTTC. Protein: CASSFGQGAEQYF.